Described below is a single T cell receptor beta chain sequence and its context. The entry originates in a study of somatic mutations in cytotoxic T cells in rheumatoid arthritis. The data were produced by immunoSEQ multiplex PCR, yet TCRdb's version contains in-frame clones alone and is incomplete. The table has approximately 18,000 clones, approximately 87% seen once; the top ten hold roughly 14%. Healthy control participants comprised blood donors of median age roughly 59 years (range roughly 20-75), of whom more than 50% were female. CDR1 and CDR2 from the germline V gene are SGHAT and FQNNGV. Trimming removed 0 bases at V and 4 bases at J, with 15 bases between. CDR3 size: 16 residues.

The J gene is TRBJ1-1, the V gene TRBV11-2; tentatively, D is TRBD1 (6 bases). The clonotype was recovered from a man aged 35 to 55 in good health. What was sequenced was CD8+ T cells sorted from blood. The CDR3 nucleotides read TGTGCCAGCAGCTTAGAGGGACATTATGGGGGCACTGAAGCTTTCTTT. It is translated as CASSLEGHYGGTEAFF.